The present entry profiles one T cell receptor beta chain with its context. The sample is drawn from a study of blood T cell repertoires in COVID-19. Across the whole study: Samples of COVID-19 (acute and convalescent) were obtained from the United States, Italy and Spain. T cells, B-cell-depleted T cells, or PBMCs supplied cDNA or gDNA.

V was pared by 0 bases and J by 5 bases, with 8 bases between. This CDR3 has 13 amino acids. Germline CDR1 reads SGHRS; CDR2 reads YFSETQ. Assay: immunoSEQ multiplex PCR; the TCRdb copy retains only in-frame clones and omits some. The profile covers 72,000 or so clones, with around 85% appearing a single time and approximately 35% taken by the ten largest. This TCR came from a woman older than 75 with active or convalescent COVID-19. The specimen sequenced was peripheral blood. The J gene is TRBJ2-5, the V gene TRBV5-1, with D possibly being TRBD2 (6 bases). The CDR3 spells CASSLGGEETQYF. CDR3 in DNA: TGCGCCAGCAGCTTGGGGGGGGAGGAGACCCAGTACTTC.